Listed below are T cell receptor beta chains from one sample, sequenced in a study of T cells in localized non-small cell lung cancer. Libraries were prepared by immunoSEQ multiplex PCR; TCRdb keeps only in-frame clonotypes and omits some of them. The profile shows 30,000 to 35,000 clones, 85% to 90% of them singletons. The source was peripheral blood, collected before any cancer treatment. These TCRs come from a female donor older than 55 with stage I lung adenocarcinoma. Both conserved end residues are part of each CDR3. D genes are given only for firm matches. Clone size is not always given. Where it is, it says once, few, many or a class for expanded clones.

V gene	J gene	D gene	clone size	CDR3 protein	CDR3 DNA
TRBV5-6	TRBJ1-1	NA	NA	CASSLAGLGPKDTEAFF	TGTGCCAGCAGCTTGGCAGGGCTGGGCCCTAAGGACACTGAAGCTTTCTTT
TRBV7-2	TRBJ2-1	TRBD2	NA	CASSLRTSGSYNEQFF	TGTGCCAGCAGCTTGCGGACTAGCGGTTCCTACAATGAGCAGTTCTTC
TRBV19	TRBJ2-4	NA	NA	CASSSSGTVAKNIQYF	TGTGCCAGTAGTTCCTCAGGCACCGTAGCCAAAAACATTCAGTACTTC
TRBV27	TRBJ2-2	TRBD2	NA	CASSSASGYTGELFF	TGTGCCAGCAGTTCGGCTAGCGGGTACACCGGGGAGCTGTTTTTT
TRBV2	TRBJ2-2	NA	NA	CASGLQGHTGELFF	TGTGCCAGCGGGTTACAGGGACACACCGGGGAGCTGTTTTTT
TRBV29-1	TRBJ1-1	NA	NA	CSVDRRSSTEAFF	TGCAGCGTTGATCGGAGAAGTAGTACTGAAGCTTTCTTT
TRBV7-2	TRBJ1-1	NA	few	CASSLEGSTEAFF	TGTGCCAGCAGCTTAGAGGGGAGTACTGAAGCTTTCTTT
TRBV27	TRBJ1-3	NA	NA	CASSPSRDTGNTIYF	TGTGCCAGCAGTCCCTCCCGGGACACGGGAAACACCATATATTTT
TRBV2	TRBJ2-7	NA	NA	CASSESRTADEQYF	TGTGCCAGCAGTGAAAGTCGGACAGCTGACGAGCAGTACTTC
TRBV30	TRBJ1-1	NA	NA	CAWNRNTEAFF	TGTGCCTGGAACAGAAACACTGAAGCTTTCTTT
TRBV5-8	TRBJ2-1	TRBD2	NA	CASSSGLAALDEQFF	TGTGCCAGCAGCTCGGGACTAGCGGCTTTGGATGAGCAGTTCTTC
TRBV2	TRBJ1-1	NA	NA	CASSEARTYTEAFF	TGTGCCAGCAGTGAAGCTAGGACTTACACTGAAGCTTTCTTT
TRBV5-1	TRBJ1-1	NA	NA	CASSLVGLTEAFF	TGCGCCAGCAGCTTGGTCGGCCTTACTGAAGCTTTCTTT
TRBV10-3	TRBJ2-1	NA	NA	CAIRNDLSSYNEQFF	TGTGCCATCAGGAACGACCTGAGCTCCTACAATGAGCAGTTCTTC
TRBV6-5	TRBJ1-2	NA	NA	CASSTDAYGYTF	TGTGCCAGCAGTACGGATGCCTATGGCTACACCTTC
TRBV19	TRBJ1-1	NA	few	CASSPRRSGMNTEAFF	TGTGCCAGTAGTCCCAGACGGAGCGGAATGAACACTGAAGCTTTCTTT
TRBV6-5	TRBJ2-5	TRBD2	NA	CASSYPSGGAETQYF	TGTGCCAGCAGTTACCCCTCGGGAGGGGCGGAGACCCAGTACTTC
TRBV6-1	TRBJ2-7	TRBD2	NA	CASSEWGLAGYEQYF	TGTGCCAGCAGTGAATGGGGACTAGCGGGGTACGAGCAGTACTTC
TRBV4-2	TRBJ2-5	TRBD2	NA	CASSRAGGQETQYF	TGTGCCAGCAGCCGTGCGGGAGGACAAGAGACCCAGTACTTC
TRBV6-5	TRBJ1-1	TRBD1	NA	CASTGQGRVTEAFF	TGTGCCAGCACCGGACAGGGGAGGGTCACTGAAGCTTTCTTT
TRBV19	TRBJ1-4	NA	NA	CASSIPSRWEKLFF	TGTGCCAGTAGTATACCCTCGAGGTGGGAAAAACTGTTTTTT
TRBV14	TRBJ1-1	NA	NA	CASSLEGRGLNTEAFF	TGTGCCAGCAGCCTAGAGGGAAGGGGGTTGAACACTGAAGCTTTCTTT
TRBV9	TRBJ1-5	NA	few	CASSVGGGTGNQPQHF	TGTGCCAGCAGCGTAGGAGGCGGCACGGGCAATCAGCCCCAGCATTTT
TRBV29-1	TRBJ2-5	TRBD2	NA	CSARTSGAQYF	TGCAGCGCCCGGACTAGCGGAGCCCAGTACTTC
TRBV19	TRBJ1-5	TRBD1	NA	CASSITDRDNQPQHF	TGTGCCAGTAGTATAACCGACAGGGACAATCAGCCCCAGCATTTT
TRBV28	TRBJ2-7	NA	NA	CASFRDGGYEQYF	TGTGCCAGTTTCCGGGACGGGGGCTACGAGCAGTACTTC
TRBV14	TRBJ1-1	TRBD1	NA	CASSFDRANTEAFF	TGTGCCAGCAGCTTCGACAGGGCCAACACTGAAGCTTTCTTT
TRBV5-5	TRBJ1-3	NA	NA	CASSLGNEGNTIYF	TGTGCCAGCAGCTTGGGGAATGAAGGAAACACCATATATTTT
TRBV5-4	TRBJ1-2	TRBD1	NA	CASSLDQGELGYTF	TGTGCCAGCAGCTTGGATCAGGGGGAGTTAGGCTACACCTTC
TRBV28	TRBJ2-7	TRBD2	NA	CASTPGTSHYEQYF	TGTGCCAGCACCCCCGGGACTAGCCACTACGAGCAGTACTTC
TRBV5-1	TRBJ1-1	TRBD1	NA	CASSPLTGTGRNTEAFF	TGCGCCAGCAGCCCACTAACCGGGACAGGGCGTAACACTGAAGCTTTCTTT
TRBV2	TRBJ2-7	NA	NA	CASREKTNSYEQYF	TGTGCCAGCAGGGAGAAGACTAACTCCTACGAGCAGTACTTC
TRBV28	TRBJ2-5	NA	NA	CASSRQGGETQYF	TGTGCCAGCAGTAGGCAGGGGGGAGAGACCCAGTACTTC
TRBV28	TRBJ1-5	NA	NA	CASIIAGSSNQPQHF	TGTGCCAGCATTATCGCGGGCAGTAGCAATCAGCCCCAGCATTTT
TRBV30	TRBJ1-1	NA	once	CAWSVSVADTEAFF	TGTGCCTGGAGTGTCTCAGTGGCGGACACTGAAGCTTTCTTT
TRBV11-2	TRBJ2-3	TRBD2	NA	CASSLLAGGIPDTQYF	TGTGCCAGCAGCTTGCTAGCGGGGGGTATCCCAGATACGCAGTATTTT
TRBV10-1	TRBJ2-2	NA	NA	CASSDVGGSGELFF	TGCGCCAGCAGTGATGTAGGCGGATCCGGGGAGCTGTTTTTT
TRBV6-4	TRBJ2-1	NA	few	CASSDSKSVYNEQFF	TGTGCCAGCAGTGACTCTAAGTCTGTATACAATGAGCAGTTCTTC
TRBV4-1	TRBJ2-5	TRBD2	NA	CASSQGSGDPQETQYF	TGCGCCAGCAGCCAAGGGAGCGGGGACCCCCAAGAGACCCAGTACTTC
TRBV28	TRBJ2-1	NA	NA	CASAIEVSYNEQFF	TGTGCCAGCGCCATTGAGGTCAGCTACAATGAGCAGTTCTTC
TRBV5-5	TRBJ2-1	TRBD1	NA	CASSFPGQQYNEQFF	TGTGCCAGCAGCTTTCCGGGACAGCAATACAATGAGCAGTTCTTC
TRBV7-3	TRBJ2-3	NA	NA	CASSQGPPPDTQYF	TGTGCCAGCTCCCAGGGACCCCCCCCAGATACGCAGTATTTT
TRBV28	TRBJ1-2	TRBD1	once	CASSSGQGEIYGYTF	TGTGCCAGCAGTTCGGGACAGGGAGAGATCTATGGCTACACCTTC
TRBV11-2	TRBJ2-1	TRBD1	NA	CASSQQGPYNEQFF	TGTGCCAGCAGCCAACAGGGGCCCTACAATGAGCAGTTCTTC
TRBV4-3	TRBJ2-7	NA	NA	CASSQDFGVQYF	TGCGCCAGCAGCCAAGATTTTGGTGTCCAGTACTTC